This T cell receptor (beta chain) was sequenced in a study of T cell responses to AZD1222 COVID-19 vaccine. Concerning this clone: The antigen is unknown.

Sequencing used immunoSEQ multiplex PCR; TCRdb keeps in-frame clones, though not all of them. This table holds about 160,000 clones, approximately 87% found once. Regarding the study as a whole: Repertoires were obtained solely post-peak T cell response.

Material: peripheral blood, obtained 28 days after the second AZD1222 dose. This sequence was found in an adult who received the AZD1222 COVID-19 vaccine.

CDR3 in DNA: TGTGCCAGCAGCGAAAACAGGATGAACACTGAAGCTTTCTTT. Translated: CASSENRMNTEAFF. The chain links TRBV2 to TRBJ1-1; D is perhaps TRBD1 (5 bases). The germline V gene encodes CDR1 SNHLY and CDR2 FYNNEI. The CDR3 covers 14 residues. V lost 6 bases, J lost 0 bases, and 11 bases lay in between.